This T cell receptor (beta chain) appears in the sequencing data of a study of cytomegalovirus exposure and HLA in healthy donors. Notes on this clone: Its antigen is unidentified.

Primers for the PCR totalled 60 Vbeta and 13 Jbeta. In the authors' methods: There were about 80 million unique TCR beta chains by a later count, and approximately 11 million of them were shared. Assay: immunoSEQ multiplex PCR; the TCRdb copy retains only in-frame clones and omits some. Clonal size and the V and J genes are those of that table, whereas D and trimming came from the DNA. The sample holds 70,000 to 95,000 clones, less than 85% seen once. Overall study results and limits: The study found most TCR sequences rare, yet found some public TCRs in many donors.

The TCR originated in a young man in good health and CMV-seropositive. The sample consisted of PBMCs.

The CDR3, as DNA: TGTGCCAGCAGTCCAACCCAAAGGGGGTGGTATGGCTACACCTTC. It is translated as CASSPTQRGWYGYTF. The rearrangement links TRBV27 to TRBJ1-2; possible D gene TRBD1, 6 bases. Germline lookup yields CDR1 MNHEY and CDR2 SMNVEV (reference sequence). V shed 5 bases and J shed 5 bases, with 18 bases lying between them. This CDR3 spans 15 amino acids.